This T cell receptor beta chain was captured in a study of T cell responses to AZD1222 COVID-19 vaccine. Study outcomes and limitations: At baseline, just five to seven AZD1222 recipients tested seropositive.

Generated by immunoSEQ multiplex PCR, the TCRdb table keeps only in-frame clones and is missing some. Of around 130,000 clones listed, roughly 93% are singletons. Looked up from germline, CDR1 is MDHEN and CDR2 is SYDVKM. This CDR3 region has 15 residues. Trimming removed 2 bases at V and 2 bases at J, with 13 bases between. A single count supports this clone. Its antigen is currently unknown. The clonotype was recovered from an adult in good health. This rearrangement joins TRBV28 to TRBJ2-7; perhaps TRBD1 as D (5 bases). The input for sequencing was peripheral blood, taken on day 0 of AZD1222 vaccination. The CDR3 DNA is TGTGCCAGCAGTTTAGGCAGGGCGAGAACCTACGAGCAGTACTTC. This gives the protein CASSLGRARTYEQYF.